A selection of T cell receptor beta chains follows, all from one sample in a study of T cells in Graves' hyperthyroidism and ophthalmopathy. TCRdb independently ran MiXCR on the multiplex PCR reads; one entry per CDR3 protein. Altogether hundreds of thousands of distinct CDR3 sequences are present, around 38% being singletons, with the ten largest covering 8.9%. Sequencing used blood. The receptors derive from a man younger than 35 with Graves' hyperthyroidism. Both conserved end residues are part of each CDR3. Each record gives: clone size, V gene, D gene, J gene, CDR3 protein, CDR3 DNA. The D gene is left open where the match is weak. Size tells how often a clone was seen (once, few, many) or the class of an expanded clone, and some rows leave it out.

>many|TRBV7-9|-|TRBJ1-1
CASSLGGLNTEAFF
TGTGCCAGCAGCTTAGGAGGTTTGAACACTGAAGCTTTCTTT
>-|TRBV7-8|TRBD2|TRBJ2-2
CASSLGLAGDSGELFF
TGTGCCAGCAGCTTAGGACTAGCGGGGGACTCCGGGGAGCTGTTTTTT
>-|TRBV10-3|-|TRBJ2-3
CAIRADTQYF
TGCGCCATCAGAGCGGATACGCAGTATTTT
>many|TRBV7-8|-|TRBJ1-5
CASSLSGLEGQPQHF
TGTGCCAGCAGCTTATCAGGGCTTGAGGGTCAGCCCCAGCATTTT
>few|TRBV7-9|TRBD1|TRBJ2-7
CASSPPVGDRGNEQYF
TGTGCCAGCAGCCCGCCGGTGGGGGACAGGGGAAACGAGCAGTACTTC
>once|TRBV7-6|TRBD1|TRBJ2-5
CASSLSGTGGLETQYF
TGTGCCAGCAGCTTATCCGGGACAGGGGGGTTGGAGACCCAGTACTTC
>many|TRBV24-1|-|TRBJ1-1
CATSDSTGGTEAFF
TGTGCCACCAGTGATTCAACGGGGGGCACTGAAGCTTTCTTT
>-|TRBV2|-|TRBJ1-1
CASSNDPGSSTEAFF
TGTGCCAGCAGTAACGATCCCGGTTCCTCCACTGAAGCTTTCTTT
>-|TRBV10-3|TRBD1|TRBJ1-5
CATGTGAYNQPQHF
TGTGCCACCGGGACAGGGGCTTACAATCAGCCCCAGCATTTT
>-|TRBV14|-|TRBJ1-1
CASSQETGQLNTEAFF
TGTGCCAGCAGCCAAGAAACGGGACAACTGAACACTGAAGCTTTCTTT
>-|TRBV6-5|-|TRBJ1-1
CASNFGVNTEAFF
TGTGCCAGCAACTTTGGGGTGAACACTGAAGCTTTCTTT
>few|TRBV2|-|TRBJ1-6
CASSLRLWGSPLHF
TGTGCCAGCAGTTTGAGGTTGTGGGGTTCACCCCTCCACTTT
>few|TRBV12-3/TRBV12-4|-|TRBJ2-7
CASSQTPGRFSSYEQYF
TGTGCCAGCAGCCAAACCCCGGGAAGGTTCAGCTCCTACGAGCAGTACTTC
>few|TRBV6-5|-|TRBJ1-1
CASSPLRGMNTEAFF
TGTGCCAGCAGTCCCCTTCGTGGAATGAACACTGAAGCTTTCTTT
>-|TRBV24-1|TRBD1|TRBJ2-5
CATSAPTGGWETQYF
TGTGCCACCAGTGCCCCCACAGGGGGATGGGAGACCCAGTACTTC
>-|TRBV5-6|TRBD1|TRBJ1-2
CASSSLGGAGYGYTF
TGTGCCAGCAGCTCCTTAGGGGGCGCGGGATATGGCTACACCTTC
>-|TRBV2|TRBD1|TRBJ1-5
CASSRTGVQLQPQHF
TGTGCCAGCAGTCGGACAGGGGTCCAACTACAGCCCCAGCATTTT
>few|TRBV2|-|TRBJ2-7
CASGLRTDSYEQYF
TGTGCCAGCGGACTGAGGACAGACTCCTACGAGCAGTACTTC
>many|TRBV29-1|-|TRBJ2-2
CSANARGGANTGELFF
TGCAGCGCTAATGCGCGCGGGGGCGCGAACACCGGGGAGCTGTTTTTT
>-|TRBV7-9|TRBD1|TRBJ2-6
CASSSGGQDSSGANVLTF
TGTGCCAGCAGCTCTGGGGGACAGGATAGCTCTGGGGCCAACGTCCTGACTTTC
>-|TRBV6-5|TRBD2|TRBJ2-1
CASSLVAGSTDEQFF
TGTGCCAGCAGTTTAGTAGCGGGAAGTACCGATGAGCAGTTCTTC
>-|TRBV29-1|-|TRBJ1-1
CSGEGGGTEAFF
TGCAGCGGCGAGGGCGGGGGAACTGAAGCTTTCTTT
>few|TRBV5-1|TRBD2|TRBJ2-5
CASSSGLAGELVETQYF
TGCGCCAGCAGCTCGGGACTAGCGGGGGAGTTGGTAGAGACCCAGTACTTC
>-|TRBV5-4|-|TRBJ1-4
CASSPGGTKLFF
TGTGCCAGCAGCCCGGGGGGCACAAAACTGTTTTTT
>few|TRBV6-6|TRBD1|TRBJ2-7
CASSWTTGHEQYF
TGTGCCAGCAGTTGGACGACAGGGCACGAGCAGTACTTC
>-|TRBV5-5|TRBD1|TRBJ1-2
CASSSGTGGFLGYTF
TGTGCCAGCAGCTCCGGGACAGGGGGTTTTCTCGGCTACACCTTC
>-|TRBV19|TRBD2|TRBJ2-6
CASSIDRASGSTGANVLTF
TGTGCCAGTAGTATAGATCGGGCTAGCGGGAGTACTGGGGCCAACGTCCTGACTTTC
>many|TRBV7-9|TRBD1|TRBJ1-4
CASSFDREVGKLFF
TGTGCCAGCAGCTTCGACAGGGAGGTGGGAAAACTGTTTTTT
>-|TRBV6-5|-|TRBJ1-2
CASSSTDGGYTF
TGTGCCAGCAGTTCCACCGACGGAGGCTACACCTTC
>many|TRBV10-3|-|TRBJ1-1
CAIRGANMNTEAFF
TGTGCCATCCGCGGGGCGAACATGAACACTGAAGCTTTCTTT
>many|TRBV9|TRBD1|TRBJ2-2
CASSLTGGTGELFF
TGTGCCAGCAGCTTGACAGGGGGGACCGGGGAGCTGTTTTTT
>-|TRBV6-5|-|TRBJ1-3
CASSYGAGEGNTIYF
TGTGCCAGCAGTTACGGCGCAGGGGAAGGAAACACCATATATTTT
>few|TRBV7-2|-|TRBJ2-7
CASSLGRADHEQYF
TGTGCCAGCAGCTTGGGCAGGGCAGATCACGAGCAGTACTTC
>many|TRBV2|TRBD2|TRBJ2-7
CASGLAGDYEQYF
TGTGCCAGCGGACTAGCGGGGGACTACGAGCAGTACTTC
>many|TRBV2|-|TRBJ2-7
CASSGRPLGEQYF
TGTGCCAGCAGTGGTCGACCCCTCGGCGAGCAGTACTTC
>-|TRBV7-9|-|TRBJ2-7
CASSLVYTGPYEQYF
TGTGCCAGCAGTTTAGTATATACAGGGCCCTACGAGCAGTACTTC
>many|TRBV7-9|-|TRBJ1-1
CASSHTGQEAFF
TGTGCCAGCAGTCACACAGGGCAAGAAGCTTTCTTT
>few|TRBV5-5|-|TRBJ2-5
CASNGPYQETQYF
TGTGCCAGCAACGGACCCTACCAAGAGACCCAGTACTTC
>few|TRBV7-9|-|TRBJ1-1
CASSPSRRRGTEAFF
TGTGCCAGCAGCCCTTCGCGGAGGAGAGGGACTGAAGCTTTCTTT
>-|TRBV4-2|-|TRBJ1-3
CASSPHGPSGSTIYF
TGTGCCAGCAGCCCACATGGACCCTCTGGAAGCACCATATATTTT
>few|TRBV7-3|TRBD2|TRBJ2-2
CASSPGLAGVGGELFF
TGTGCCAGCAGCCCGGGTCTAGCGGGAGTTGGCGGGGAGCTGTTTTTT